These 13 T cell receptor beta chains came from one sample sequenced in a study of T cells in Graves' hyperthyroidism and ophthalmopathy. Amplified TCR beta CDR3 regions derived from RNA transcripts. The study used the HTBI primer set for a first-round RT-PCR of the TCR CDR3. From the multiplex PCR reads, TCRdb called clonotypes with MiXCR, one entry per CDR3 protein. The sample includes about 350,000 distinct CDR3 sequences, 15% to 20% of them seen just once. Material: blood. The receptors were sampled from a woman aged 25 to 39 with Graves' hyperthyroidism that later progressed to Graves' ophthalmopathy.

This clonotype came up many times. The rearrangement links TRBV5-1 to TRBJ2-5; 8 positions match TRBD1. V dropped 2 bases and J dropped 5; count of bases not matched to a gene: 8. This CDR3 contains 15 residues. In germline, CDR1 is SGHRS, CDR2 YFSETQ. The CDR3 sequence is CASSFGTGQRETQYF. CDR3 nucleotides: TGCGCCAGCAGCTTTGGGACAGGACAAAGGGAGACCCAGTACTTC. Full variable domain (remainder filled in from reference TRBV5-1 and TRBJ2-5): KAGVTQTPRYLIKTRGQQVTLSCSPISGHRSVSWYQQTPGQGLQFLFEYFSETQRNKGNFPGRFSGRQFSNSRSEMNVSTLELGDSALYLCASSFGTGQRETQYFGPGTRLLVL.

This clonotype was recorded a few times. The chain carries TRBV3-1 and TRBJ1-1; D gene unclear. The CDR3 runs 15 residues. Looked up from germline, CDR1 is LGHDT and CDR2 is YNNKEL (reference sequence). Trimming left V 0 bases short and J 4 bases short, with 12 bases between. CDR3 residues: CASSQDSGRATEAFF. The CDR3 coding sequence is TGTGCCAGCAGCCAAGATTCTGGTAGGGCCACTGAAGCTTTCTTT.

This clonotype turned up a few times. The rearrangement joins TRBV10-2 to TRBJ2-7, with unresolved D. The V gene's germline CDR1 is WSHSY and CDR2 SAAADI. CDR3 length equals 12 residues. V was clipped by 1 base and J by 5 bases, with 6 bases between them. Here the CDR3 reads CASSELADEQYF. CDR3 nucleotides: TGCGCCAGCAGTGAGTTGGCGGACGAGCAGTACTTC.

This clonotype was recorded at least ten times. The chain joins TRBV28 to TRBJ2-1; 7 bases line up with TRBD2. With V trimmed by 6 bases and J by 7 bases, 12 bases remained unmatched. Germline values: CDR1 MDHEN, CDR2 SYDVKM. This CDR3 contains 15 residues. This chain's CDR3 is CASSSLAEPRNEQFF. CDR3 bases: TGTGCCAGCAGCTCTCTAGCGGAGCCTCGGAATGAGCAGTTCTTC.

This clonotype was detected ten times or more. V gene TRBV27 combines with J gene TRBJ2-7, with 10 bases that match TRBD2. Trimming at V came to 4 bases and at J to 0 bases, leaving 3 bases not matched to a gene. CDR1 is MNHEY and CDR2 is SMNVEV in the germline V gene (reference sequence). The CDR3 is 15 amino acids. The CDR3 spells CASSWASGGSYEQYF. The CDR3 bases are TGTGCCAGCAGTTGGGCTAGCGGGGGCTCCTACGAGCAGTACTTC.

This clonotype turned up a few times. J is TRBJ1-2 and V is TRBV29-1; D uncertain. The CDR3 has 11 residues. Germline V gives CDR1 SQVTM, CDR2 ANQGSEA. V was cut by 5 bases and J by 11 bases, with 15 bases left in between. The CDR3: CSVRWRMNYTF. The CDR3 DNA follows: TGCAGCGTTAGGTGGCGGATGAATTACACCTTC. Full variable domain (outside the CDR3, taken from reference TRBV29-1 and TRBJ1-2): SAVISQKPSRDICQRGTSLTIQCQVDSQVTMMFWYRQQPGQSLTLIATANQGSEATYESGFVIDKFPISRPNLTFSTLTVSNMSPEDSSIYLCSVRWRMNYTFGSGTRLTVV.

V and J are TRBV18 and TRBJ2-2; D gene uncertain. The germline V gene has CDR1 KGHSH and CDR2 LQKENI. The CDR3 covers 14 residues. Between the trimmed V and J ends, which lost 0 bases and 6 bases, there was a span of 8 bases. CDR3 nucleotide sequence: TGTGCCAGCTCACCACCTTTGAGTGCCGGGGAGCTGTTTTTT. Its translation: CASSPPLSAGELFF.

This clonotype was seen ten or more times. The CDR3 spells CATSVRMDRPNQPQHF. CDR3 DNA: TGTGCCACCAGTGTCCGAATGGACAGGCCCAATCAGCCCCAGCATTTT. This chain connects TRBV24-1 to TRBJ1-5, with 7 bases matching TRBD1. Germline V lookup: CDR1 KGHDR, CDR2 SFDVKD. This CDR3 is built from 16 residues. After removal of 5 bases from V and 3 bases from J, the junction contained 9 bases not matched to a gene.

Worth noting for this clonotype: A much larger clone differs by one base, so this may be a read error. The chain combines TRBV20-1 with TRBJ2-5; a weak D match, TRBD1 (6 bases). This CDR3 comprises 15 residues. Germline CDR1 and CDR2: DFQATT and SNEGSKA (reference sequence). The CDR3 is CGARDTSDSQETQYF. The CDR3 bases are TGCGGTGCTAGGGACACCAGCGACAGCCAAGAGACCCAGTACTTC.

This clonotype was seen many times. The chain links TRBV9 to TRBJ2-3; no firm D call. Germline V gene sequence: CDR1 SGDLS, CDR2 YYNGEE. V lost 4 bases and J lost 0, with 15 bases in between. The CDR3 consists of 16 residues. The CDR3 sequence: CASSPPRPPSTDTQYF. The CDR3 region has the DNA TGTGCCAGCAGCCCCCCGAGGCCGCCTAGCACAGATACGCAGTATTTT.

This clonotype was detected ten times or more. The chain combines TRBV7-8 with TRBJ2-1; the match to TRBD1 covers 7 bases. CDR1 SGHVS and CDR2 FQNEAQ come from the germline V gene. V gave up 0 bases and J gave up 0 bases; unmatched junction bases: 11. This CDR3 region has 19 residues. The CDR3 protein is CASSLAYPTGNPSYNEQFF. The CDR3 DNA follows: TGTGCCAGCAGCTTAGCGTACCCGACAGGGAATCCCTCCTACAATGAGCAGTTCTTC.

There are many counts of this clonotype. Written as DNA, the CDR3 is TGTGCCAGCAGCCGACAGGGTAAGAGGGGGGTCCGCATGAACACTGAAGCTTTCTTT. Translation gives CASSRQGKRGVRMNTEAFF. This sequence joins TRBV3-1 and TRBJ1-1, with 7 nucleotides matching TRBD1. This CDR3 contains 19 residues. V lost 4 bases, J lost 0 bases, and 17 bases stayed unmatched. Germline lookup yields CDR1 LGHDT and CDR2 YNNKEL (reference sequence).

This clonotype occurred many times. V and J are TRBV20-1 and TRBJ2-5; D tentatively reads TRBD1 or TRBD2 (5 bases each). The germline CDR1 and CDR2 sequences are DFQATT and SNEGSKA (reference sequence). V lost 5 bases, J lost 2 bases, and 18 bases lay in between. This CDR3 has 15 amino acids. The CDR3 nucleotides are TGCAGTGCTCCAACATTGGGACGGGGACAAGAGACCCAGTACTTC. Its protein product is CSAPTLGRGQETQYF.